The 10 T cell receptor beta chains below all came from one sample that was sequenced in a study of ipilimumab plus nivolumab after autologous stem cell transplantation. Here immunoSEQ multiplex PCR was the method, and the copy in TCRdb shows in-frame clones only, minus some. The sample shows about 40,000 clones, nearly 95% of them seen only once. Sequencing was performed on PBMCs, taken in a trial of ipilimumab plus nivolumab as post-transplant consolidation. Receptors were obtained from a male donor with multiple myeloma.

The chain combines TRBV6-4 with TRBJ1-6; 8 bases fit TRBD1. The CDR3 totals 14 residues. V lost 5 bases to trimming and J lost 6 bases; unmatched junction nucleotides: 3. Germline V CDR1 and CDR2: MRHNA, SNTAGT. For the CDR3, the DNA is TGTGCCAGCAGTCCCGGACAGGGTAATTCACCCCTCCACTTT. Translated: CASSPGQGNSPLHF.

The chain recombines TRBV30 with TRBJ2-7; possible D gene TRBD1, 5 bases. This CDR3 region has 17 residues. With 0 bases removed from V and 9 bases from J, the gap between germline ends came to 27 bases. Germline assignment: CDR1 GTSNPN and CDR2 SVGIG (reference sequence). The CDR3 region is CAWSVGQGKSLYGRQYF. The CDR3 coding sequence is TGTGCCTGGAGTGTGGGGCAGGGTAAGTCCCTCTACGGGCGGCAGTACTTC.

V gene TRBV5-1 combines with J gene TRBJ1-1, with 10 bases matching TRBD1. This CDR3 comprises 17 residues. Germline CDR1 and CDR2: SGHRS and YFSETQ. The V gene end was trimmed by 4 bases and the J gene end by 2 bases; junction bases not matched to a gene: 11. CDR3 sequence reads: CASSIDRGRGINTEAFF. The CDR3 DNA is TGCGCCAGCAGCATCGACAGGGGGCGAGGGATTAACACTGAAGCTTTCTTT.

The J gene is TRBJ2-2, the V gene TRBV18; D gene uncertain. The CDR3 length is 15 residues. Trimming stripped 3 bases from V and 3 bases from J, with 11 bases between. CDR1 KGHSH and CDR2 LQKENI come from the germline V gene. CDR3 amino acids: CASSPVGADTGELFF. The CDR3 coding sequence is TGTGCCAGCTCACCGGTAGGCGCGGACACCGGGGAGCTGTTTTTT.

The sample holds one count of this clone. V and J are TRBV7-8 and TRBJ2-1, with D possibly matching TRBD1 (6 bases). Germline V lookup: CDR1 SGHVS, CDR2 FQNEAQ. The CDR3 is 15 amino acids. Trimming removed 2 bases from V and 1 base from J, with 9 bases in between. This CDR3 reads CASSLSGASYNEQFF. CDR3 coding DNA: TGTGCCAGCAGCTTATCAGGGGCGTCCTACAATGAGCAGTTCTTC.

The chain is built from TRBV10-3 and TRBJ2-5; 10 bases fit TRBD2. The CDR3 contains 14 residues. The germline V gene encodes CDR1 ENHRY and CDR2 SYGVKD. With V trimmed by 7 bases and J by 5 bases, 7 bases remained unmatched. CDR3 nucleotides: TGTGCCATCAAGGGTAGCGGGGGGCATGAGACCCAGTACTTC. Residues: CAIKGSGGHETQYF.

J is TRBJ2-5 and V is TRBV2; 7 bases line up with TRBD1. This CDR3 has 18 residues. V shed 2 bases, J shed 1 base, and the junction held 13 bases outside the gene matches. Germline CDR1 and CDR2: SNHLY and FYNNEI. CDR3 residues: CASSEPPRGQWGQETQYF. CDR3 coding DNA: TGTGCCAGCAGTGAACCCCCCCGGGGACAGTGGGGCCAAGAGACCCAGTACTTC.

CDR3 in amino acids: CASRRGPLNTEAFF. CDR3 bases: TGTGCCAGCAGACGGGGGCCACTGAACACTGAAGCTTTCTTT. The J gene is TRBJ1-1, the V gene TRBV28; perhaps TRBD1 as D (6 bases). V gave up 6 bases and J gave up 0 bases, with 11 bases separating them. Germline CDR1 MDHEN, CDR2 SYDVKM. This CDR3 comprises 14 residues.

The rearrangement links TRBV11-2 to TRBJ1-6; a possible D gene is TRBD1 (5 bases). Looked up from germline, CDR1 is SGHAT and CDR2 is FQNNGV. This CDR3 spans 15 amino acids. V was trimmed by 5 bases and J by 7 bases, leaving 15 bases between them. The CDR3 DNA sequence: TGTGCCAGCAGCCAACAGGAGGTCATGAATTCACCCCTCCACTTT. Translated, it gives CASSQQEVMNSPLHF. The full variable domain, rest sourced from reference TRBV11-2 and TRBJ1-6, is EAGVAQSPRYKIIEKRQSVAFWCNPISGHATLYWYQQILGQGPKLLIQFQNNGVVDDSQLPKDRFSAERLKGVDSTLKIQPAKLEDSAVYLCASSQQEVMNSPLHFGNGTRLTVT.

The gene calls are TRBV7-2 and TRBJ1-2, with 11 bases matching TRBD1. V gave up 5 bases and J gave up 8 bases; unmatched junction bases: 10. In germline, CDR1 is SGHTA, CDR2 FQGNSA. The CDR3 covers 15 residues. CDR3 protein: CASSRRDRGDGGYTF. As DNA, the CDR3 is TGTGCCAGCAGCCGCCGGGACAGGGGGGATGGAGGCTACACCTTC.